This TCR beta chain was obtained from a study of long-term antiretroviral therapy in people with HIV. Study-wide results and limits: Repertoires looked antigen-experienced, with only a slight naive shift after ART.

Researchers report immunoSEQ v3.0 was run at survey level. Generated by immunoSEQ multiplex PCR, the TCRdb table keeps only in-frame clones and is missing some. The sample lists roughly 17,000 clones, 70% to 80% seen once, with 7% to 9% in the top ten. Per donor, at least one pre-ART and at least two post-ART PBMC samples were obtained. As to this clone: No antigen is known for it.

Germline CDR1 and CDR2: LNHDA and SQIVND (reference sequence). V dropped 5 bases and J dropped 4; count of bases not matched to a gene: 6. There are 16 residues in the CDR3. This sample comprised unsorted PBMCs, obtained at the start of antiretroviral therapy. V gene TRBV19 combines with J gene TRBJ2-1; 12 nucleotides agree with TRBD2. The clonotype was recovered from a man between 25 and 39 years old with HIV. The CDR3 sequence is CASSPGTSGSYNEQFF. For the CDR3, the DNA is TGTGCCAGTAGTCCCGGGACTAGCGGGTCTTACAATGAGCAGTTCTTC.